This TCR beta chain was recorded in a study of regulatory T cells in long-lasting Graves disease. Overall study findings and caveats: Newly diagnosed Graves' patients exceeded persistent ones in TCR diversity. TRBV28, TRBJ1-2 and TRBJ2-5 were favored in persistent disease.

The CDR3 consists of 16 residues. V dropped 4 bases and J dropped 3 bases, with 16 bases sitting between them. CDR1 and CDR2 from the germline V gene are SGHRS and YFSETQ. Construction of the TCR beta libraries employed iRepertoire HTBI primers in conjunction with Arm-PCR of CDR3 regions. TCRdb recomputed calls from the multiplex PCR reads with MiXCR, one row per CDR3 protein. The table shows about 470,000 distinct CDR3 sequences, with about a fifth occurring only once. The time point denotes: persistent/refractory GD, antithyroid drugs over 5 years with positive TRAb. RNA extracted from PBMCs served as the sequencing template. As for this clonotype: Its specificity is unknown.

This sequence originates from a female donor with Graves disease. V is TRBV5-1 and J is TRBJ2-2, with D possibly being TRBD2 (6 bases). Sequenced here: peripheral blood mononuclear cells (PBMCs), sampled when the disease was refractory, from a patient treated with antithyroid drugs. Here the CDR3 DNA reads TGCGCCAGCAGCCCCTGGACTACGCCGTACACCGGGGAGCTGTTTTTT. Protein sequence: CASSPWTTPYTGELFF.